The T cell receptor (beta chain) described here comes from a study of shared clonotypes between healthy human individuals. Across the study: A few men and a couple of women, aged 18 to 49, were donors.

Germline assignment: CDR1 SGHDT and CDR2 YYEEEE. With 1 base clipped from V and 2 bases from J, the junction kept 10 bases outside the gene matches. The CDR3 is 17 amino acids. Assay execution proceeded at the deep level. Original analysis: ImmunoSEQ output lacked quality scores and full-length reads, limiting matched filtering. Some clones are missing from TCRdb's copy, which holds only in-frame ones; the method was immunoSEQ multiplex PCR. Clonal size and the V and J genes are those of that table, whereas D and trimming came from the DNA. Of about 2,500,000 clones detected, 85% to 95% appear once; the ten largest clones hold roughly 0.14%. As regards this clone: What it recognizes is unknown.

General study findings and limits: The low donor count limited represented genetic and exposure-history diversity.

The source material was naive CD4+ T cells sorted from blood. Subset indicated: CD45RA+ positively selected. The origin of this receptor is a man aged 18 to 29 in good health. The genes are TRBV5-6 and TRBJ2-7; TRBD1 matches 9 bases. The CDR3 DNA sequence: TGTGCCAGCAGCTTGAGAGGGACAGGGAGAATTGCCTACGAGCAGTACTTC. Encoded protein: CASSLRGTGRIAYEQYF.